This section outlines one TCR beta chain sequence together with its context. Its antigen remains unknown. The sample is drawn from a study of regulatory T cells in long-lasting Graves disease. Study-wide results and caveats: TRBV28, TRBJ1-2 and TRBJ2-5 emerged as the favored segments in persistent disease.

Germline CDR1 and CDR2: SGDLS and YYNGEE. This CDR3 is built from 15 residues. With 3 bases clipped from V and 2 bases from J, the junction kept 2 bases outside the gene matches. Time point reported: newly diagnosed GD, antithyroid drugs for less than 3 months. Scientists built the TCR library using RNA that was extracted from PBMCs. Patients hailed from an endocrinology department in Xi'an, China. For TCR beta, libraries came from iRepertoire HTBI primers and Arm-PCR of CDR3 regions. TCRdb used MiXCR to reprocess the multiplex PCR reads, holding one entry per CDR3 protein. The table shows about 430,000 distinct CDR3 sequences, with roughly 15% occurring only once. This sample also belongs to another study, concerning T cells in Graves' hyperthyroidism and ophthalmopathy. That work states: Thyroid ultrasound, orbital computed tomography, clinical symptoms, and serum thyroxine and TRAb underpinned diagnoses.

The chain uses TRBV9 and TRBJ2-6; the match to TRBD1 covers 7 bases. The sequencing used peripheral blood mononuclear cells (PBMCs), collected at new diagnosis, from a patient treated with antithyroid drugs. The TCR was taken from a woman aged 40 to 50 with Graves disease. CDR3 nucleotide sequence: TGTGCCAGCAGCGGAGGGGGCGCTGGGGCCAACGTCCTGACTTTC. Amino acid sequence: CASSGGGAGANVLTF.